This entry concerns a single T cell receptor beta chain. This sample is part of a study of cytomegalovirus exposure and HLA in healthy donors. There are 14 residues in the CDR3. Trimming cost V 4 bases and J 4 bases; bases outside gene matches: 3. Germline V lookup: CDR1 SGHDN, CDR2 FVKESK. Researchers ran the PCR with 60 Vbeta and 13 Jbeta primers. Data came from immunoSEQ multiplex PCR; TCRdb stores just in-frame clones and leaves some out. The data show 100,000 to 150,000 clones, with 75% to 85% seen just once and 1% held by the top ten. The TCR was taken from a man aged 35 to 55 in good health and CMV-seronegative. This sequence joins TRBV14 and TRBJ2-5; 10 bases align to TRBD2. Sequencing used PBMCs. This chain's CDR3 is CASSLRTSGETQYF. The CDR3 nucleotides are TGTGCCAGCAGCCTACGGACTAGCGGAGAGACCCAGTACTTC.